The next 18 T cell receptor beta chains were all read from a single sample in a study of CXCR3-negative and CXCR3-positive naive CD8 T cells. Study-level results: Greater hydrophobicity was found in TRB CDR3s of CXCR3-positive naive cells than of CXCR3-negative naive cells.

UMI-tagged TRB cDNA libraries were built via 5' RACE. From its re-call of the 5' RACE reads, TCRdb lists each CDR3 protein once, without DNA. The table counts tens of thousands of distinct CDR3 sequences; about 0.62% lies in the top ten. These receptors have no known antigen. Sequencing was performed on naive CXCR3+ CD8+ T cells from blood. Specified subset: CD45RO-CCR7+CD27+CD95- naive CD8+ T cells expressing CXCR3 (TNR3+). These receptors originate from a human donor in good health. Some clones in this sample may be carry-over from other donors' samples.

The chain couples TRBV2 to TRBJ2-1; TCRdb outputs TRBD2, but without DNA this stays unchecked. Germline loops: CDR1 SNHLY, CDR2 FYNNEI. This CDR3 spans 13 amino acids. The CDR3: CASRGTSGNEQFF.

The V and J genes are TRBV28 and TRBJ2-5. CDR3 size: 14 residues. Germline CDR1 MDHEN, CDR2 SYDVKM. CDR3 sequence reads: CASSIGLIEETQYF.

V usage is TRBV28 and J usage is TRBJ2-7; TCRdb names TRBD1, which stays unverified in the absence of DNA. The CDR3 loop spans 14 amino acids. The germline gives CDR1 MDHEN, CDR2 SYDVKM. The CDR3 sequence is CASSPWGEERWQYF.

The chain uses TRBV6-2 or TRBV6-3 and TRBJ1-5; TCRdb outputs TRBD1, but without DNA this stays unchecked. This CDR3 is built from 15 residues. From germline, CDR1 is MNHEY and CDR2 SVGEGT. CDR3 loop: CASRPLRDSNQPQHF.

V and J are TRBV4-1 and TRBJ2-3; the TRBD1 assignment by TCRdb is unverifiable without DNA. CDR1 is MGHRA, CDR2 YSYEKL, per germline. This CDR3 has 15 residues. The CDR3 here is CASSPGDRSTDTQYF.

The chain employs TRBV25-1 and TRBJ2-5. CDR1 is MGHDK and CDR2 is SYGVNS in the germline V gene. This CDR3 region has 12 residues. CDR3: CASREGIQTQYF.

This rearrangement joins TRBV19 to TRBJ1-2. Germline V gives CDR1 LNHDA, CDR2 SQIVND (reference sequence). This CDR3 spans 12 amino acids. CDR3 in amino acids: CASRTRNGGYTF.

The V gene is TRBV12-3 or TRBV12-4, the J gene TRBJ1-6. The length of the CDR3 is 14 residues. CDR3 sequence reads: CASSLVGYNSPLHF.

The genes are TRBV20-1 and TRBJ1-1; without DNA, the TCRdb call of TRBD1 cannot be checked. The length of the CDR3 is 17 residues. Germline CDR1 is DFQATT and CDR2 is SNEGSKA (reference sequence). The CDR3 loop reads CSANRDRGMGPNTEAFF.

The J gene is TRBJ2-7, the V gene TRBV7-6; TCRdb reports TRBD1, a call that lacks DNA to check it against. Germline V lookup: CDR1 SGHVS, CDR2 FNYEAQ. The CDR3 totals 14 residues. CDR3 protein: CASSGTGSSYEQYF.

V usage is TRBV7-9 and J usage is TRBJ2-2. Germline V CDR1 and CDR2: SEHNR, FQNEAQ (reference sequence). CDR3 length equals 17 residues. The CDR3 loop reads CASSLKVRLMDTGELFF.

This chain connects TRBV20-1 to TRBJ1-6. CDR1 and CDR2 from the germline V gene are DFQATT and SNEGSKA (reference sequence). This CDR3 contains 17 residues. CDR3 residues: CSARDPGTSSYNSPLHF.

This sequence joins TRBV15 and TRBJ2-5. Germline assignment: CDR1 LNHNV and CDR2 YYDKDF (reference sequence). The CDR3 contains 12 residues. CDR3 protein: CATSREGETQYF.

V usage is TRBV28 and J usage is TRBJ2-7. Germline V CDR1 and CDR2: MDHEN, SYDVKM. The CDR3 sequence is 12 residues long. This CDR3 reads CASGYATYEQYF.

V is TRBV4-1 and J is TRBJ2-7; TCRdb selects TRBD2, and the lack of DNA leaves this call unchecked. Germline V lookup: CDR1 MGHRA, CDR2 YSYEKL. The CDR3 has 15 amino acids. CDR3: CASSQVTSGRYEQYF.

This chain uses TRBV11-2 with TRBJ1-1; TCRdb reports TRBD1, a call that lacks DNA to check it against. CDR3 length: 15 amino acids. The germline V gene encodes CDR1 SGHAT and CDR2 FQNNGV. CDR3 sequence: CASSLAGLENTEAFF. The full variable domain, rest sourced from reference TRBV11-2 and TRBJ1-1, is EAGVAQSPRYKIIEKRQSVAFWCNPISGHATLYWYQQILGQGPKLLIQFQNNGVVDDSQLPKDRFSAERLKGVDSTLKIQPAKLEDSAVYLCASSLAGLENTEAFFGQGTRLTVV.

The chain joins TRBV28 to TRBJ2-1; TCRdb lists TRBD1, though no DNA is available to test this call. Germline V gene sequence: CDR1 MDHEN, CDR2 SYDVKM. The CDR3 spans 16 residues. CDR3 region: CASSPPNRGNYNEQFF.

This chain uses TRBV7-9 with TRBJ2-2; TCRdb lists TRBD2, though no DNA is available to test this call. Germline V lookup: CDR1 SEHNR, CDR2 FQNEAQ (reference sequence). This CDR3 region has 14 residues. The CDR3 region is CASSFPPDTGELFF.